These 23 T cell receptor beta chains were sequenced from one sample in a study of identical twins. TCRdb analysed the 5' RACE reads with MiXCR anew, one entry per CDR3 protein. Of 1.5 million to 2 million distinct CDR3 sequences listed, 32% are singletons. Sequencing was carried out using cord blood. The source of these receptors is a newborn girl in good health.

The chain has TRBV20-1 and TRBJ2-1, with 8 bases matching TRBD2. The J call may be incorrect, as the DNA end agrees better with TRBJ2-7. Germline V lookup: CDR1 DFQATT, CDR2 SNEGSKA (reference sequence). CDR3 size: 13 residues. The CDR3 region is CSASSGNYNEQYF. Here the CDR3 DNA reads TGCAGTGCTAGTAGCGGGAACTACAATGAGCAGTACTTC.

V is TRBV20-1 and J is TRBJ2-1; D gene uncertain. Germline V lookup: CDR1 DFQATT, CDR2 SNEGSKA (reference sequence). V dropped 6 bases and J dropped 5 bases, with 20 bases sitting between them. The CDR3 covers 15 residues. The CDR3 is CSARMAPWTNNEQFF. CDR3 DNA sequence: TGCAGTGCCCGCATGGCACCTTGGACGAACAATGAGCAGTTCTTC.

This clonotype occurred a few times. V is TRBV29-1 and J is TRBJ1-1, with 9 bases lining up with TRBD1. The CDR3 length is 14 residues. CDR1 is SQVTM and CDR2 is ANQGSEA in the germline V gene. J gave up 5 bases and V 2 bases, and 6 bases lay outside the gene matches. The CDR3 is CSVELTGGLTEAFF. Written as DNA, the CDR3 is TGCAGCGTTGAATTGACAGGGGGACTTACTGAAGCTTTCTTT.

This clonotype has only a few counts. J is TRBJ2-7 and V is TRBV5-1; TRBD2 agrees at 7 bases. Per the germline V gene, CDR1 is SGHRS and CDR2 is YFSETQ. Losses at the gene ends were 4 bases for V and 6 bases for J; bases not matched to a gene: 10. CDR3 length: 14 residues. In nucleotides, the CDR3 is TGCGCCAGCAGCCCAGGGACTACCCGAGGCGAGCAGTACTTC. Protein sequence: CASSPGTTRGEQYF.

This clonotype has a handful of counts. This may come from a read error, since a much larger clone is one base off. This chain connects TRBV7-9 to TRBJ1-2; unclear D gene. V was clipped by 4 bases and J by 7 bases, with 7 bases between them. CDR3 length equals 11 residues. Germline V gene sequence: CDR1 SEHNR, CDR2 FQNEAQ (reference sequence). CDR3 loop: CASSSYCGYTF. The CDR3 nucleotides read TGTGCCAGCAGCTCGTACTGTGGCTACACCTTC.

The genes are TRBV2 and TRBJ1-1; D not resolved. Germline lookup yields CDR1 SNHLY and CDR2 FYNNEI. This CDR3 is built from 15 residues. Trimming pared 3 bases from V and 0 bases from J, leaving 11 bases between. The DNA for the CDR3 is TGTGCCAGCAGTGAGAGGGCCCACTTGAACACTGAAGCTTTCTTT. Translated, it gives CASSERAHLNTEAFF.

The genes are TRBV16 and TRBJ1-5; D is unclear. The CDR3 has 13 amino acids. Trimming cost V 1 base and J 5 bases, with 6 bases left between them. CDR1 and CDR2 from the germline V gene are KGHSY and FQNENV. The CDR3 DNA follows: TGTGCCAGCAGCCAATTTTGGGATCAGCCCCAGCATTTT. The encoded protein is CASSQFWDQPQHF.

V gene TRBV6-8 combines with J gene TRBJ2-3; no reliable D call. Germline V lookup: CDR1 MNHGY, CDR2 SAAAGT. Between the trimmed V and J ends, which lost 2 bases and 0 bases, there was a span of 12 bases. The CDR3 length is 16 residues. CDR3 DNA: TGTGCCAGCAGTTACCCGCCCTCACCTAGCACAGATACGCAGTATTTT. Translated: CASSYPPSPSTDTQYF.

This clonotype was seen more than once but under ten times. The chain carries TRBV6-6 and TRBJ1-1; D gene unclear. The CDR3 runs 16 residues. Trimming took off 5 bases at V and 3 bases at J, with 19 bases between the two ends. Germline V gives CDR1 MNHNY, CDR2 SVGAGI (reference sequence). The CDR3 reads CASSTSDRRVYTEAFF. The CDR3 nucleotides are TGTGCCAGCAGTACCTCTGATAGAAGGGTGTACACTGAAGCTTTCTTT.

This clonotype showed up just a few times. The CDR3 DNA sequence: TGTGCCATCAGTGGAACCGGGACAGGGCATGAAAAACTGTTTTTT. Translation gives CAISGTGTGHEKLFF. The V gene is TRBV10-3, the J gene TRBJ1-4; 9 nucleotides align to TRBD1. Germline values: CDR1 ENHRY, CDR2 SYGVKD. The CDR3 runs to 15 residues. V was clipped by 4 bases and J by 6 bases; unmatched bases: 6.

There are many counts of this clonotype. CDR3 in DNA: TGTGCCAGCAGCCAAGTAGGAGGGGCAGAGACCCAGTACTTC. It specifies CASSQVGGAETQYF. J is TRBJ2-5 and V is TRBV3-1, with D perhaps matching TRBD2 (6 bases). CDR1 LGHDT and CDR2 YNNKEL come from the germline V gene (reference sequence). The CDR3 covers 14 residues. Trimming pared 1 base from V and 4 bases from J, leaving 10 bases between.

Turning to this clonotype: Just one base apart from a much larger clone, this may be a read error. J is TRBJ2-7 and V is TRBV4-1; no clear D gene. The CDR3 runs 14 residues. CDR1 and CDR2 from the germline V gene are MGHRA and YSYEKL. V was clipped by 4 bases and J by 2 bases, with 12 bases between them. In DNA form, the CDR3 reads TGCGCCAGCAGCCGGACCTTATGGCCCTACGAGCAGTACTTC. It translates to CASSRTLWPYEQYF.

This clonotype was counted a few times. The genes are TRBV6-5 and TRBJ2-1; the D is unclear. Germline CDR1 and CDR2: MNHEY and SVGAGI. CDR3 length: 15 residues. V lost 3 bases, J lost 2 bases, and 11 bases lay in between. CDR3 nucleotide sequence: TGTGCCAGCAGTTATTCTCCGACCCCCTACAATGAGCAGTTCTTC. Its protein product is CASSYSPTPYNEQFF.

This clonotype appeared many times. The chain couples TRBV7-2 to TRBJ2-3; 11 bases are a match to TRBD2. Germline V gene sequence: CDR1 SGHTA, CDR2 FQGNSA. V shed 1 base, J shed 5 bases, and the junction held 5 bases outside the gene matches. This CDR3 region has 16 residues. The CDR3 sequence: CASSLELAGGRDTQYF. The CDR3 region has the DNA TGTGCCAGCAGCTTAGAATTAGCGGGGGGGCGAGATACGCAGTATTTT.

This clonotype was observed a handful of times. V and J are TRBV20-1 and TRBJ1-6; tentatively, D is TRBD1 (6 bases). The length of the CDR3 is 14 residues. CDR1 and CDR2 (germline): DFQATT, SNEGSKA (reference sequence). The V end lost 6 bases, the J end lost 8 bases, and 17 bases lay between the germline ends. The DNA of the CDR3 is TGCAGTGCCCAGCGGGACAATAATCATTCACCCCTCCACTTT. This translates into CSAQRDNNHSPLHF.

The table lists this clonotype with a few counts. This sequence joins TRBV2 and TRBJ1-5; D is unclear. Between the trimmed V and J ends, which lost 3 bases and 6 bases, there was a span of 6 bases. The CDR3 is 12 amino acids. Germline V gene data show CDR1 as SNHLY and CDR2 as FYNNEI. CDR3 coding DNA: TGTGCCAGCAGTGATTTTTTTCAGCCCCAGCATTTT. This codes for CASSDFFQPQHF.

This chain links TRBV4-1 with TRBJ2-2, with unresolved D. CDR3 length: 15 residues. Germline V lookup: CDR1 MGHRA, CDR2 YSYEKL. V shed 0 bases and J shed 9 bases, with 14 bases lying between them. CDR3 sequence: CASSQDGQSSRELFF. For the CDR3, the DNA is TGCGCCAGCAGCCAAGATGGGCAGTCCTCCAGGGAGCTGTTTTTT.

The rearrangement uses TRBV4-2 and TRBJ2-7, with D perhaps TRBD2 (6 bases). Per germline, CDR1 LGHNA and CDR2 YNFKEQ. This CDR3 region has 15 residues. V was cut by 0 bases and J by 3 bases, with 12 bases left in between. In DNA, the CDR3 is TGTGCCAGCAGCCAAGATCCTAGCGATAGCTACGAGCAGTACTTC. Translating it yields CASSQDPSDSYEQYF.

This clonotype was detected only a few times. The rearrangement joins TRBV10-3 to TRBJ2-1; D tentatively fits TRBD1 or TRBD2 (5 bases each). Between the trimmed V and J ends, which lost 8 bases and 0 bases, there was a span of 8 bases. CDR1 is ENHRY and CDR2 is SYGVKD in the germline V gene. The CDR3 runs to 13 residues. In DNA, the CDR3 is TGTGCCATCTGGGACCTCTCCTACAATGAGCAGTTCTTC. The encoded protein is CAIWDLSYNEQFF.

There are a few counts of this clonotype. The chain links TRBV10-3 to TRBJ2-6, with 9 bases matching TRBD1. The germline CDR1 and CDR2 sequences are ENHRY and SYGVKD. The CDR3 contains 18 residues. Trimming removed 4 bases from V and 0 bases from J; junction bases left unmatched: 7. The CDR3 DNA follows: TGTGCCATCAGTGGCCGGGACAGGGCTATCTCTGGGGCCAACGTCCTGACTTTC. This sequence encodes CAISGRDRAISGANVLTF.

V gene TRBV29-1 combines with J gene TRBJ2-1; D is perhaps TRBD1 (6 bases). Germline values: CDR1 SQVTM, CDR2 ANQGSEA. The CDR3 is 11 amino acids. V lost 6 bases to trimming and J lost 8 bases, with 11 bases between them. The CDR3 sequence: CSVPRGHEQFF. The CDR3 DNA sequence: TGCAGCGTCCCCAGGGGCCATGAGCAGTTCTTC.

This clonotype was found many times. The chain combines TRBV10-3 with TRBJ2-7; D may be TRBD1 (6 bases). CDR3 length equals 14 residues. Per germline, CDR1 ENHRY and CDR2 SYGVKD. V was shortened by 5 bases and J by 3 bases, with 14 bases between the two germline ends. CDR3 protein: CAISLPGARYEQYF. The CDR3 DNA follows: TGTGCCATCAGTCTTCCAGGGGCGCGCTACGAGCAGTACTTC.

This clonotype was observed at least ten times. This rearrangement joins TRBV10-3 to TRBJ1-4; TRBD1 is a possible D gene (6 bases). The germline V gene has CDR1 ENHRY and CDR2 SYGVKD. With 7 bases removed from V and 7 bases from J, the gap between germline ends came to 13 bases. This CDR3 spans 13 amino acids. The CDR3 sequence: CAIKPGDGEKLFF. The CDR3 nucleotides read TGTGCCATCAAACCAGGGGACGGTGAAAAACTGTTTTTT.